The 32 T cell receptor beta chains below were found in one sample sequenced in a study of shared clonotypes between healthy human individuals. Only CD45RO-negative cells positively selected for CCR7 counted as naive CD8 cells, so terminally differentiated effector memory CD45RA+ cells were excluded. Data came from immunoSEQ multiplex PCR; TCRdb stores just in-frame clones and leaves some out. The sample includes more than 550,000 clones, roughly nine tenths of them seen just once. Sequences were obtained from naive CD8+ T cells sorted from blood. These receptors all come from a man younger than 40 in good health.

The V call is TRBV28, the J call TRBJ1-5; D is undetermined. With 6 bases removed from V and 0 bases from J, the gap between germline ends came to 6 bases. Germline V gene data show CDR1 as MDHEN and CDR2 as SYDVKM. CDR3 length: 13 residues. The CDR3 loop reads CASSSVSNQPQHF. The DNA of the CDR3 is TGTGCCAGCAGCTCTGTTAGCAATCAGCCCCAGCATTTT.

The V and J genes are TRBV7-6 and TRBJ2-1; D might be TRBD2 (6 bases). V gave up 5 bases and J gave up 6 bases, with 11 bases separating them. Germline assignment: CDR1 SGHVS and CDR2 FNYEAQ. CDR3 size: 13 residues. The chain's CDR3 is CASSNGSVNEQFF. CDR3 coding DNA: TGTGCCAGCAGCAACGGGAGTGTCAATGAGCAGTTCTTC. The whole variable domain, remainder taken from reference TRBV7-6 and TRBJ2-1, is GAGVSQSPRYKVTKRGQDVALRCDPISGHVSLYWYRQALGQGPEFLTYFNYEAQQDKSGLPNDRFSAERPEGSISTLTIQRTEQRDSAMYRCASSNGSVNEQFFGPGTRLTVL.

This clone was found once. The CDR3 reads CASSQAPGTGIYTF. The CDR3 DNA reads as TGTGCCAGCAGCCAGGCCCCCGGGACAGGGATCTACACCTTC. The chain carries TRBV4-2 and TRBJ1-2, with 9 nucleotides matching TRBD1. Looked up from germline, CDR1 is LGHNA and CDR2 is YNFKEQ. V lost 3 bases to trimming and J lost 10 bases; unmatched junction nucleotides: 9. The CDR3 loop spans 14 amino acids.

The chain uses TRBV30 and TRBJ1-2, with 7 bases matching TRBD1. Germline CDR1 is GTSNPN and CDR2 is SVGIG (reference sequence). The V and J ends lost 4 bases and 5 bases, in that order; junction bases with no gene match: 4. The CDR3 runs 12 residues. The CDR3 is CAWKGQTYGYTF. The DNA of the CDR3 is TGTGCCTGGAAGGGACAGACGTATGGCTACACCTTC.

J is TRBJ1-5 and V is TRBV19; 9 bases agree with TRBD1. The CDR3 loop spans 15 amino acids. The V and J ends lost 5 bases and 6 bases, in that order; junction bases with no gene match: 8. Germline lookup yields CDR1 LNHDA and CDR2 SQIVND (reference sequence). The CDR3 DNA is TGTGCCAGTAGTGCGGGACAGGGAATCGGTCAGCCCCAGCATTTT. Translated: CASSAGQGIGQPQHF.

The chain links TRBV28 to TRBJ2-5; no clear D. Germline CDR1 reads MDHEN; CDR2 reads SYDVKM. The CDR3 has 15 residues. Trimming shortened V by 6 bases and J by 2 bases, and 16 bases separated the two germline ends. DNA of the CDR3: TGTGCCAGCAGGCTGCGGATGATGTATCAAGAGACCCAGTACTTC. It specifies CASRLRMMYQETQYF.

The chain couples TRBV7-2 to TRBJ1-5; possibly TRBD1 for D (5 bases). Trimming shortened V by 2 bases and J by 5 bases, and 16 bases separated the two germline ends. Germline-derived CDR1 and CDR2 are SGHTA and FQGNSA. This CDR3 spans 16 amino acids. The CDR3 sequence is CASSLFRGVSDQPQHF. DNA for the CDR3: TGTGCCAGCAGCTTATTTCGGGGGGTATCTGATCAGCCCCAGCATTTT.

This chain joins TRBV27 and TRBJ1-2; D not certain. The germline V gene encodes CDR1 MNHEY and CDR2 SMNVEV (reference sequence). CDR3 length equals 15 residues. V lost 3 bases, J lost 2 bases, and 13 bases lay in between. CDR3 loop: CASSFSPGGNYGYTF. The DNA of the CDR3 is TGTGCCAGCAGTTTTTCCCCAGGAGGCAACTATGGCTACACCTTC.

This clone was observed a single time. The chain links TRBV7-9 to TRBJ1-3; 7 bases are a match to TRBD1. J gave up 0 bases and V 4 bases, and 3 bases lay outside the gene matches. CDR3 length: 15 amino acids. CDR1 is SEHNR and CDR2 is FQNEAQ in the germline V gene (reference sequence). The CDR3 nucleotides are TGTGCCAGCAGCTGGGACAGAAGCTCTGGAAACACCATATATTTT. It encodes CASSWDRSSGNTIYF. Complete variable domain (other parts from reference TRBV7-9 and TRBJ1-3): DTGVSQNPRHKITKRGQNVTFRCDPISEHNRLYWYRQTLGQGPEFLTYFQNEAQLEKSRLLSDRFSAERPKGSFSTLEIQRTEQGDSAMYLCASSWDRSSGNTIYFGEGSWLTVV.

DNA of the CDR3: TGTGCCACCAAAACAGGGTGGAATGAGCAGTTCTTC. It is translated as CATKTGWNEQFF. V usage is TRBV27 and J usage is TRBJ2-1, with D possibly being TRBD1 (6 bases). The V gene lost 10 bases and the J gene lost 7 bases, with 14 bases spanning the gap. The CDR3 length is 12 residues. Germline assignment: CDR1 MNHEY and CDR2 SMNVEV (reference sequence).

This chain links TRBV18 with TRBJ1-5, with D possibly matching TRBD1 (5 bases). The V gene lost 2 bases and the J gene lost 0 bases, with 11 bases spanning the gap. Germline V gene data show CDR1 as KGHSH and CDR2 as LQKENI. CDR3 length: 16 amino acids. CDR3 DNA: TGTGCCAGCTCACCATCGGGGGACTATAGCAATCAGCCCCAGCATTTT. Residues: CASSPSGDYSNQPQHF.

This rearrangement joins TRBV4-3 to TRBJ2-7, with D perhaps given as TRBD1 or TRBD2 (5 bases each). The CDR3 is made up of 14 amino acids. The V end was cut by 0 bases, the J end by 4 bases, with 10 bases between. Germline V gene sequence: CDR1 LGHNA, CDR2 YSLEER. The CDR3 region is CASSQDFGTYEQYF. The CDR3 nucleotides read TGCGCCAGCAGCCAAGACTTTGGGACGTACGAGCAGTACTTC.

V is TRBV7-9 and J is TRBJ2-1; D might be TRBD1 (5 bases). Germline assignment: CDR1 SEHNR and CDR2 FQNEAQ (reference sequence). V lost 2 bases and J 3 bases, leaving 11 bases between the germline ends. The CDR3 sequence is 15 residues long. The CDR3 loop reads CASSLSRDLYNEQFF. DNA of the CDR3: TGTGCCAGCAGCTTATCCAGGGATCTCTACAATGAGCAGTTCTTC.

The chain is built from TRBV5-1 and TRBJ2-1; TRBD2 aligns across 8 bases. The CDR3 contains 15 residues. CDR1 is SGHRS, CDR2 YFSETQ, per germline. V lost 4 bases and J lost 5; bases outside the gene matches: 8. The CDR3 region is CASSPGLGVDNEQFF. CDR3 DNA sequence: TGCGCCAGCAGCCCGGGACTAGGGGTCGACAATGAGCAGTTCTTC.

The table lists this clone with a count of one. V is TRBV19 and J is TRBJ1-1; D is possibly TRBD1 (5 bases). Trimming removed 10 bases from V and 5 bases from J, with 17 bases in between. This CDR3 spans 13 amino acids. The germline CDR1 and CDR2 sequences are LNHDA and SQIVND (reference sequence). The CDR3 here is CATWGMGGTEAFF. CDR3 sequence (DNA): TGTGCCACCTGGGGGATGGGGGGAACTGAAGCTTTCTTT. The full variable domain, completed using reference TRBV19 and TRBJ1-1, is DGGITQSPKYLFRKEGQNVTLSCEQNLNHDAMYWYRQDPGQGLRLIYYSQIVNDFQKGDIAEGYSVSREKKESFPLTVTSAQKNPTAFYLCATWGMGGTEAFFGQGTRLTVV.

Only one count was recorded for this clone. The CDR3: CASSTLAGLNTGELFF. DNA for the CDR3: TGTGCCAGCAGTACCTTAGCGGGATTGAACACCGGGGAGCTGTTTTTT. The gene calls are TRBV27 and TRBJ2-2; TRBD2 aligns across 8 bases. CDR1 and CDR2 (germline): MNHEY, SMNVEV (reference sequence). The CDR3 has 16 amino acids. The V segment lost 5 bases and the J segment 1 base; nucleotides outside the gene matches: 6.

The V call is TRBV28, the J call TRBJ2-7, with a tentative D call TRBD1 (5 bases). This CDR3 comprises 17 residues. V lost 3 bases to trimming and J lost 7 bases, with 25 bases between them. CDR1 is MDHEN, CDR2 SYDVKM, per germline. The CDR3: CASSFRLFSRQQAEQYF. In nucleotides, the CDR3 is TGTGCCAGCAGTTTCCGCCTATTCAGTCGACAACAGGCGGAGCAGTACTTC.

The rearrangement uses TRBV19 and TRBJ2-1; TRBD2 agrees at 13 bases. The CDR3 is made up of 16 amino acids. CDR1 and CDR2 from the germline V gene are LNHDA and SQIVND (reference sequence). Unmatched junction bases numbered 10, after V lost 5 bases and J lost 9 bases. The CDR3 loop reads CASSSVGLAGVSEQFF. Written as DNA, the CDR3 is TGTGCCAGTAGTTCGGTCGGACTAGCGGGAGTCAGTGAGCAGTTCTTC.

The chain recombines TRBV28 with TRBJ2-3, with TRBD2 matching over 8 bases. The V and J ends lost 10 bases and 0 bases, in that order; junction bases with no gene match: 6. The CDR3 consists of 14 residues. Germline V CDR1 and CDR2: MDHEN, SYDVKM. CDR3 DNA sequence: TGTGCCACCACTAGCGGTGCTAGCACAGATACGCAGTATTTT. Translating gives CATTSGASTDTQYF.

This clone was recorded only once. V is TRBV28 and J is TRBJ2-7; D is possibly TRBD2 (6 bases). Germline V gives CDR1 MDHEN, CDR2 SYDVKM. Trimming removed 4 bases at V and 1 base at J, with 14 bases between. The CDR3 length is 15 residues. The CDR3 DNA reads as TGTGCCAGCAGTTCTACAGTCGCGGGGTCCTACGAGCAGTACTTC. As protein: CASSSTVAGSYEQYF.

The CDR3 loop reads CAGKDRDADTQYF. The DNA for the CDR3 is TGTGCCGGAAAAGACCGGGACGCAGATACGCAGTATTTT. The gene calls are TRBV27 and TRBJ2-3; D might be TRBD1 or TRBD2, each matching 5 bases. This CDR3 has 13 amino acids. Trimming stripped 11 bases from V and 4 bases from J, with 16 bases between. Germline V gene data show CDR1 as MNHEY and CDR2 as SMNVEV (reference sequence).

The V and J genes are TRBV4-3 and TRBJ2-1; 7 positions match TRBD2. Per the germline V gene, CDR1 is LGHNA and CDR2 is YSLEER. The V and J ends lost 0 bases and 6 bases, in that order; junction bases with no gene match: 11. This CDR3 spans 17 amino acids. The CDR3 reads CASSQDHPAGRSNEQFF. DNA of the CDR3: TGCGCCAGCAGCCAAGATCACCCAGCGGGAAGGTCCAATGAGCAGTTCTTC.

Notes on this clone: The identical CDR3 is also encoded by other nucleotide sequences in the sample. V and J are TRBV29-1 and TRBJ2-7, with D maybe TRBD1 (6 bases). The CDR3 runs to 13 residues. Germline-derived CDR1 and CDR2 are SQVTM and ANQGSEA. The germline V and J ends were trimmed by 1 base and 1 base, with 8 bases remaining between them. The CDR3 protein is CSVEVQGSYEQYF. CDR3 nucleotide sequence: TGCAGCGTTGAAGTGCAGGGGTCCTACGAGCAGTACTTC.

V usage is TRBV7-2 and J usage is TRBJ2-3; no reliable D call. CDR3 size: 14 residues. Trimming shortened V by 1 base and J by 4 bases, and 9 bases separated the two germline ends. Per the germline V gene, CDR1 is SGHTA and CDR2 is FQGNSA. The CDR3 loop reads CASSLGPSPDTQYF. Here the CDR3 DNA reads TGTGCCAGCAGCTTAGGACCAAGCCCAGATACGCAGTATTTT.

The chain carries TRBV14 and TRBJ2-1; the match to TRBD1 covers 10 bases. V shed 6 bases, J shed 7 bases, and the junction held 12 bases outside the gene matches. This CDR3 spans 16 amino acids. CDR1 and CDR2 (germline): SGHDN, FVKESK. The CDR3 nucleotides read TGTGCCAGCAGTCAAACCGGGACAGGGGTAGAAAATGAGCAGTTCTTC. Translating gives CASSQTGTGVENEQFF.

V and J are TRBV27 and TRBJ2-3; unclear D gene. The CDR3 extends over 14 amino acids. Germline CDR1 and CDR2: MNHEY and SMNVEV (reference sequence). The V end lost 5 bases, the J end lost 6 bases, and 15 bases lay between the germline ends. CDR3 coding DNA: TGTGCCAGCAGTGTCGCCCCCTTGTTGGATACGCAGTATTTT. It codes for CASSVAPLLDTQYF.

The chain has TRBV18 and TRBJ1-1; D is unresolved. Looked up from germline, CDR1 is KGHSH and CDR2 is LQKENI. There are 12 residues in the CDR3. V was shortened by 6 bases and J by 3 bases, with 8 bases between the two germline ends. In DNA form, the CDR3 reads TGTGCCAGCTCCCTGGGCTACACTGAAGCTTTCTTT. Translating gives CASSLGYTEAFF. Variable domain in full (rest from reference TRBV18 and TRBJ1-1): NAGVMQNPRHLVRRRGQEARLRCSPMKGHSHVYWYRQLPEEGLKFMVYLQKENIIDESGMPKERFSAEFPKEGPSILRIQQVVRGDSAAYFCASSLGYTEAFFGQGTRLTVV.

The chain combines TRBV7-9 with TRBJ2-1, with 7 bases aligning to TRBD2. V lost 4 bases, J lost 5 bases, and 5 bases stayed unmatched. Looked up from germline, CDR1 is SEHNR and CDR2 is FQNEAQ (reference sequence). The CDR3 runs 14 residues. The CDR3 DNA sequence: TGTGCCAGCAGCTCCACGCTAGCGGACAATGAGCAGTTCTTC. It translates to CASSSTLADNEQFF.

The chain combines TRBV5-4 with TRBJ2-7; either TRBD1 or TRBD2 may supply D (5 bases each). This CDR3 is 15 amino acids long. The germline CDR1 and CDR2 sequences are SGHNT and YYREEE (reference sequence). Trimming removed 4 bases at V and 4 bases at J, with 18 bases between. The CDR3 sequence: CASSRGWGTEYEQYF. The DNA for the CDR3 is TGTGCCAGCAGCCGAGGGTGGGGGACGGAGTACGAGCAGTACTTC.

The rearrangement joins TRBV19 to TRBJ2-1; 10 positions match TRBD2. Germline V gene lookup returns CDR1 LNHDA and CDR2 SQIVND (reference sequence). This CDR3 comprises 15 residues. The V and J ends lost 6 bases and 0 bases, in that order; junction bases with no gene match: 2. The CDR3 DNA follows: TGTGCCAGTAGGGCTAGCGGGGGCTCCTACAATGAGCAGTTCTTC. Encoded protein: CASRASGGSYNEQFF. Full variable domain (missing parts from reference TRBV19 and TRBJ2-1): DGGITQSPKYLFRKEGQNVTLSCEQNLNHDAMYWYRQDPGQGLRLIYYSQIVNDFQKGDIAEGYSVSREKKESFPLTVTSAQKNPTAFYLCASRASGGSYNEQFFGPGTRLTVL.

V gene TRBV5-4 combines with J gene TRBJ2-7, with D tentatively TRBD1 (5 bases). Trimming cost V 0 bases and J 6 bases, with 13 bases left between them. Germline loops: CDR1 SGHNT, CDR2 YYREEE (reference sequence). The CDR3 is made up of 14 amino acids. CDR3 nucleotide sequence: TGTGCCAGCAGCTTGGGGGAACAGGTGGGCGAGCAGTACTTC. The encoded protein is CASSLGEQVGEQYF.

The rearrangement uses TRBV2 and TRBJ2-1; no clear D. This CDR3 comprises 11 residues. CDR1 is SNHLY, CDR2 FYNNEI, per germline. V lost 10 bases, J lost 8 bases, and 12 bases lay in between. The CDR3 DNA reads as TGTGCCACTCGAACCGGGTATGAGCAGTTCTTC. It encodes CATRTGYEQFF. Complete variable domain (other parts from reference TRBV2 and TRBJ2-1): EPEVTQTPSHQVTQMGQEVILRCVPISNHLYFYWYRQILGQKVEFLVSFYNNEISEKSEIFDDQFSVERPDGSNFTLKIRSTKLEDSAMYFCATRTGYEQFFGPGTRLTVL.